The 22 T cell receptor beta chains presented below share a single source sample, sequenced in a study of shared clonotypes between healthy human individuals. Repertoires were generated with immunoSEQ multiplex PCR, while TCRdb's copy carries only in-frame clones and drops some. The repertoire includes millions of clones, 90% to 95% of them detected once, and roughly 0.15% sits in the top ten. The sequencing sample was made of naive CD4+ T cells sorted from blood. Subset here: CD45RA+ positively selected. These TCRs come from a man younger than 35 in good health.

The V gene is TRBV5-8, the J gene TRBJ1-6, with D hard to call. Germline V lookup: CDR1 SGHTS, CDR2 YDEGEE. CDR3 length: 10 residues. Between the trimmed V and J ends, which lost 2 bases and 13 bases, there was a span of 4 bases. CDR3 DNA: TGTGCCAGCAGCTTTTTTCCCCTCCACTTT. Its translation is CASSFFPLHF.

Comment on this clone: Sequence at one end of the junction differs from germline and may be a read error. V and J are TRBV5-6 and TRBJ1-4; no definite D call. This CDR3 comprises 14 residues. CDR1 and CDR2 from the germline V gene are SGHDT and YYEEEE. The CDR3 spells CASSLISTDEKLFF. The CDR3 bases are TGTGCCAGCAGCTTGATATCAACTGATGAAAAACTGTTTTTT.

The V gene is TRBV19, the J gene TRBJ2-7, with 9 bases identical to TRBD1. The CDR3 runs 15 residues. CDR1 and CDR2 (germline): LNHDA, SQIVND (reference sequence). The V gene end was trimmed by 6 bases and the J gene end by 2 bases; junction bases not matched to a gene: 8. Written as DNA, the CDR3 is TGTGCCAGTAGCCAGGACAGGGGCTCTACCTACGAGCAGTACTTC. Translated: CASSQDRGSTYEQYF.

This rearrangement joins TRBV5-1 to TRBJ2-1, with TRBD1 as a possible D gene (6 bases). Germline-derived CDR1 and CDR2 are SGHRS and YFSETQ. The V and J ends lost 0 bases and 8 bases respectively, with 15 bases between them. The CDR3 runs to 15 residues. CDR3 bases: TGCGCCAGCAGCTTGGCAGGGGAAGCACAGCATGAGCAGTTCTTC. Translation gives CASSLAGEAQHEQFF. The full variable domain, its missing parts supplied by reference TRBV5-1 and TRBJ2-1, is KAGVTQTPRYLIKTRGQQVTLSCSPISGHRSVSWYQQTPGQGLQFLFEYFSETQRNKGNFPGRFSGRQFSNSRSEMNVSTLELGDSALYLCASSLAGEAQHEQFFGPGTRLTVL.

The genes are TRBV7-2 and TRBJ1-4, with D uncertain. This CDR3 is 14 amino acids long. CDR1 and CDR2 (germline): SGHTA, FQGNSA. Trimming took 3 bases from V and 3 from J, leaving 8 bases between them. The CDR3 here is CASSFMPANEKLFF. CDR3 nucleotides: TGTGCCAGCAGCTTCATGCCTGCTAATGAAAAACTGTTTTTT.

The V gene is TRBV28, the J gene TRBJ2-7; D not certain. The V end was cut by 5 bases, the J end by 2 bases, with 13 bases between. CDR1 MDHEN and CDR2 SYDVKM come from the germline V gene. The CDR3 is 14 amino acids. The CDR3 loop reads CASSDFLGPYEQYF. The CDR3, as DNA: TGTGCCAGCAGTGACTTTTTAGGCCCCTACGAGCAGTACTTC.

This chain links TRBV7-2 with TRBJ1-6, with D tentatively TRBD1 (6 bases). Germline V CDR1 and CDR2: SGHTA, FQGNSA. V was cut by 4 bases and J by 10 bases, with 17 bases left in between. CDR3 length equals 15 residues. CDR3 sequence (DNA): TGTGCCAGCAGCTCAACAGGGTGGGTTGGCTCACCCCTCCACTTT. Translation gives CASSSTGWVGSPLHF.

This chain uses TRBV6-1 with TRBJ2-4; a possible D gene is TRBD2 (6 bases). V was shortened by 2 bases and J by 7 bases, with 18 bases between the two germline ends. CDR1 and CDR2 (germline): MNHNS, SASEGT. The CDR3 is 16 amino acids. This CDR3 reads CASSEISLGGRNIQYF. In DNA, the CDR3 is TGTGCCAGCAGTGAAATTAGTCTGGGAGGAAGGAACATTCAGTACTTC.

The table lists this clone with a count of one. V is TRBV6-6 and J is TRBJ1-5; D is perhaps TRBD1 (5 bases). Trimming removed 5 bases at V and 2 bases at J, with 13 bases between. The CDR3 spans 15 residues. Germline V gives CDR1 MNHNY, CDR2 SVGAGI (reference sequence). The CDR3 reads CASSPRRDGNQPQHF. The CDR3 DNA follows: TGTGCCAGCAGTCCTCGGAGGGACGGCAATCAGCCCCAGCATTTT.

J is TRBJ1-2 and V is TRBV9; D gene ambiguous. The CDR3 consists of 14 residues. CDR1 is SGDLS, CDR2 YYNGEE, per germline. V was trimmed by 0 bases and J by 3 bases, leaving 9 bases between them. The DNA for the CDR3 is TGTGCCAGCAGCGTAGGTTGGACGGACTATGGCTACACCTTC. The encoded protein is CASSVGWTDYGYTF.

The chain uses TRBV6-1 and TRBJ2-1; the D gene is possibly TRBD2 (6 bases). Germline V gene sequence: CDR1 MNHNS, CDR2 SASEGT. Deletions cut 3 bases from V and 3 bases from J, with 12 bases between. This CDR3 is built from 15 residues. CDR3 residues: CASSDKARDYNEQFF. In DNA, the CDR3 is TGTGCCAGCAGTGATAAGGCGCGGGACTACAATGAGCAGTTCTTC.

Of note for this clone: One end of the junction is discordant with germline, which a read error may explain. The J gene is TRBJ1-1, the V gene TRBV28; 9 bases map to TRBD1. Per the germline V gene, CDR1 is MDHEN and CDR2 is SYDVKM. CDR3 length: 15 amino acids. The CDR3 sequence: CASSLSGTGTTESLF. The CDR3, as DNA: TGTGCCAGCAGTTTATCCGGGACAGGGACCACTGAGAGTCTCTTT.

Notes on this clone: This sample also contains other DNA sequences that code for the same CDR3. V is TRBV5-1 and J is TRBJ1-1, with a tentative D call TRBD1 (5 bases). CDR3 length: 12 amino acids. With 0 bases removed from V and 7 bases from J, the gap between germline ends came to 7 bases. Germline V lookup: CDR1 SGHRS, CDR2 YFSETQ. CDR3 loop: CASSLVGGEAFF. CDR3 nucleotide sequence: TGCGCCAGCAGCTTGGTGGGGGGTGAAGCTTTCTTT.

The chain recombines TRBV27 with TRBJ2-5; 13 bases map to TRBD2. The J segment lost 4 bases and the V segment lost 5 bases, leaving 10 bases of the junction unmatched. The CDR3 runs to 17 residues. Germline V gives CDR1 MNHEY, CDR2 SMNVEV (reference sequence). The CDR3 sequence is CASSPRLAGGRRETQYF. Written as DNA, the CDR3 is TGTGCCAGCAGTCCACGACTAGCGGGAGGTCGGAGAGAGACCCAGTACTTC.

The rearrangement links TRBV25-1 to TRBJ1-2; no definite D call. CDR3 size: 12 residues. Germline lookup yields CDR1 MGHDK and CDR2 SYGVNS. Trimming shortened V by 7 bases and J by 4 bases, and 10 bases separated the two germline ends. CDR3 protein: CASTQVTYGYTF. CDR3 sequence (DNA): TGTGCCAGCACCCAGGTAACCTATGGCTACACCTTC.

This clone turned up a few times. This rearrangement joins TRBV2 to TRBJ1-6; D possibly corresponds to TRBD1 (6 bases). The CDR3 has 14 residues. CDR1 and CDR2 (germline): SNHLY, FYNNEI. V shed 6 bases and J shed 7 bases, with 13 bases lying between them. The CDR3 DNA follows: TGTGCCAGCAGCGCCACAGGGCTGAATTCACCCCTCCACTTT. Protein: CASSATGLNSPLHF.

The rearrangement links TRBV5-1 to TRBJ2-1, with 8 bases matching TRBD2. Germline loops: CDR1 SGHRS, CDR2 YFSETQ. This CDR3 is built from 16 residues. V shed 2 bases and J 3 bases; nucleotides not matched to a gene: 7. CDR3 nucleotide sequence: TGCGCCAGCAGCTTTGACCCAGCGGGGGACTACAATGAGCAGTTCTTC. Translating gives CASSFDPAGDYNEQFF.

The CDR3 DNA is TGTGCCACCAGCAGCGCTGGAGAGCCCCAGTATTTT. Translated, it gives CATSSAGEPQYF. V is TRBV15 and J is TRBJ1-5, with D unclear. The J call is uncertain, as TRBJ2-3 better fits the DNA end. The CDR3 contains 12 residues. Germline V lookup: CDR1 LNHNV, CDR2 YYDKDF (reference sequence).

The chain's CDR3 is CATSRDGGGVETQYF. The CDR3 DNA sequence: TGTGCCACCAGCAGAGATGGAGGCGGGGTAGAGACCCAGTACTTC. J is TRBJ2-5 and V is TRBV15; tentatively, D is TRBD2 (6 bases). Germline V gene data show CDR1 as LNHNV and CDR2 as YYDKDF (reference sequence). V lost 0 bases and J lost 4, with 12 bases in between. The CDR3 length is 15 residues. Complete variable domain (other parts from reference TRBV15 and TRBJ2-5): DAMVIQNPRYQVTQFGKPVTLSCSQTLNHNVMYWYQQKSSQAPKLLFHYYDKDFNNEADTPDNFQSRRPNTSFCFLDIRSPGLGDTAMYLCATSRDGGGVETQYFGPGTRLLVL.

Comments on this clone: Within the sample, other DNA sequences also encode this same CDR3. The CDR3 coding sequence is TGTGCCTGGAGTGTACTTGGGGGTGGCGAGACCCAGTACTTC. Translated, it gives CAWSVLGGGETQYF. This chain links TRBV30 with TRBJ2-5; possibly TRBD1 or TRBD2 for D (5 bases each). Germline CDR1 reads GTSNPN; CDR2 reads SVGIG (reference sequence). The length of the CDR3 is 14 residues. Deletions cut 0 bases from V and 5 bases from J, with 13 bases between.

The gene calls are TRBV18 and TRBJ1-2; 7 positions match TRBD1. CDR3 length: 14 amino acids. J lost 6 bases, V lost 6 bases, and 10 bases had no gene match. The germline V gene has CDR1 KGHSH and CDR2 LQKENI. In DNA, the CDR3 is TGTGCCAGCTCCGAAGCCTCAGGGGGGCATGGCTACACCTTC. It encodes CASSEASGGHGYTF.

This rearrangement joins TRBV15 to TRBJ2-1, with unresolved D. Germline assignment: CDR1 LNHNV and CDR2 YYDKDF (reference sequence). The CDR3 consists of 15 residues. Trimming stripped 4 bases from V and 0 bases from J, with 10 bases between. The CDR3 spells CATSKDRSSYNEQFF. The CDR3 nucleotides are TGTGCCACCAGCAAGGACCGGAGCTCCTACAATGAGCAGTTCTTC.